This T cell receptor (beta chain) is from a study of blood T cell repertoires in COVID-19. Whole-study context: COVID-19 samples collected from the United States, Italy and Spain covered acute and convalescent phases. Sources were T cells, B-cell-depleted T cells, or PBMCs; the material itself was cDNA or gDNA.

This clone was seen only once. Authors' processing steps: Using reference gene primer amplification, nucleated cell counts were estimated. TCRdb's copy holds only in-frame clones and misses some; the assay was immunoSEQ multiplex PCR. V and J calls and clone size are those listed in that table; D and trimming were worked out from the DNA. Here the sample spans approximately 100,000 clones, roughly 89% being singletons. Trimming left V 6 bases short and J 2 bases short, with 11 bases between. Germline lookup yields CDR1 MNHEY and CDR2 SVGAGI. This CDR3 spans 13 amino acids. The sequenced sample was peripheral blood. This sequence originates from a woman older than 75 with active COVID-19. The rearrangement joins TRBV6-5 to TRBJ2-7; maybe TRBD2 (5 bases). In DNA, the CDR3 is TGTGCCAGCAGGGGGAGAACCACCTACGAGCAGTACTTC. This translates into CASRGRTTYEQYF.